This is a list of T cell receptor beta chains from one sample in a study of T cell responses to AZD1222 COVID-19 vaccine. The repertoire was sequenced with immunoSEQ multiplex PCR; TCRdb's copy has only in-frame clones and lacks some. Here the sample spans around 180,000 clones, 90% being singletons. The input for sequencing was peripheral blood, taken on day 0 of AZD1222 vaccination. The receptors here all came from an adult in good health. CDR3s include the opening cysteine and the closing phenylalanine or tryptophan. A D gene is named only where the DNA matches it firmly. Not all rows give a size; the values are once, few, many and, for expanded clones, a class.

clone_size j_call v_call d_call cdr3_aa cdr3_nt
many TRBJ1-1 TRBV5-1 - CASSSAAAGTEAFF TGCGCCAGCAGCTCCGCGGCCGCGGGCACTGAAGCTTTCTTT
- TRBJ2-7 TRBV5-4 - CASSLGQGSGEQYF TGTGCCAGCAGCTTGGGTCAGGGGAGCGGCGAGCAGTACTTC
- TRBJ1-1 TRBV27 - CASSPSGSRVTTNTEAFF TGTGCCAGCAGTCCCTCGGGGAGCAGAGTCACAACGAACACTGAAGCTTTCTTT
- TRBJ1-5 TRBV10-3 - CAISRTDDQPQHF TGTGCCATCAGTAGGACAGATGATCAGCCCCAGCATTTT
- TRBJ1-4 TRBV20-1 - CSASSFGQSNEKLFF TGCAGTGCTAGTAGTTTCGGACAGAGTAATGAAAAACTGTTTTTT
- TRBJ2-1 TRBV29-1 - CSVEPTGRDEQFF TGCAGCGTTGAGCCGACAGGGAGGGATGAGCAGTTCTTC
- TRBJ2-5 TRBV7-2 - CASSFDLYQETQYF TGTGCCAGCAGCTTTGACTTGTACCAAGAGACCCAGTACTTC
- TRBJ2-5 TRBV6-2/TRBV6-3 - CASSYSVYGVRETQYF TGTGCCAGCAGTTACTCCGTATACGGAGTGCGGGAGACCCAGTACTTC
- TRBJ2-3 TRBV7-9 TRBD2 CASSLDSGSSTDTQYF TGTGCCAGCAGCTTAGATAGCGGGTCAAGCACAGATACGCAGTATTTT
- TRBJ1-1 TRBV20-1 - CSATNSLEAFF TGCAGTGCTACCAACTCACTTGAAGCTTTCTTT
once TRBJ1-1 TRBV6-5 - CASRGRSTEAFF TGTGCCAGCAGGGGCAGGTCCACTGAAGCTTTCTTT
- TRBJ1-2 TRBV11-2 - CASSLEPGGGYTF TGTGCCAGCAGCTTAGAGCCGGGAGGAGGCTACACCTTC
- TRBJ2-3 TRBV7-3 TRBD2 CASSLGSGGAYTQYF TGTGCCAGCAGCTTAGGGAGCGGGGGGGCGTATACGCAGTATTTT
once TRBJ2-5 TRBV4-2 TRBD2 CASSQTSGEQETQYF TGTGCCAGCAGCCAGACTAGCGGGGAGCAAGAGACCCAGTACTTC
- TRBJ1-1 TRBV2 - CAMHPTANTEAFF TGTGCCATGCACCCGACAGCGAACACTGAAGCTTTCTTT
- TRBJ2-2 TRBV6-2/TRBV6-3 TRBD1 CASSYSPGQGTGELFF TGTGCCAGCAGTTACTCGCCGGGACAGGGCACCGGGGAGCTGTTTTTT
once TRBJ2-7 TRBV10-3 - CAISPEGGVYEQYF TGTGCCATCAGTCCGGAGGGGGGGGTTTACGAGCAGTACTTC
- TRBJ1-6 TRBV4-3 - CASSQDTGNGSPLHF TGCGCCAGCAGCCAAGATACAGGGAACGGTTCACCCCTCCACTTT
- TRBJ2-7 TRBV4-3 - CASSLTSGGRDFPYEQYF TGCGCCAGCAGCCTCACCTCGGGGGGCCGGGACTTCCCATACGAGCAGTACTTC
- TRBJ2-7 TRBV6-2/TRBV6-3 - CASSYSTGQPYEQYF TGTGCCAGCAGTTACTCGACAGGACAGCCCTACGAGCAGTACTTC
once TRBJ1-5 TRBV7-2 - CASSPTTGPNQPQHF TGTGCCAGCAGCCCCACGACAGGACCCAATCAGCCCCAGCATTTT
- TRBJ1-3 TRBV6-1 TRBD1 CASSDRDRAGNTIYF TGTGCCAGCAGTGACCGGGACAGGGCTGGAAACACCATATATTTT
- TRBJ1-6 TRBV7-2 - CASSLGHSSYNSPLHF TGTGCCAGCAGCTTAGGGCACAGCTCCTATAATTCACCCCTCCACTTT
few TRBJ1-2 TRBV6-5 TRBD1 CASAGTAYGYTF TGTGCCAGCGCCGGGACAGCGTATGGCTACACCTTC
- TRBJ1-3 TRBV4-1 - CASSPRPAGTDSGNTIYF TGCGCCAGCAGCCCCCGGCCGGCAGGGACCGACTCTGGAAACACCATATATTTT
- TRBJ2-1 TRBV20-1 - CSASPPHQYNEQFF TGCAGTGCTAGTCCCCCTCACCAATACAATGAGCAGTTCTTC
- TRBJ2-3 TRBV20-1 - CSARDIARQYF TGCAGTGCTAGAGATATAGCGAGACAGTATTTT
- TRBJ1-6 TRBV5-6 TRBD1 CASSLGQGDSPLHF TGTGCCAGCAGCTTGGGACAGGGGGACTCACCCCTCCACTTT
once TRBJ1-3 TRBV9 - CASSRLQGSGNTIYF TGTGCCAGCAGCCGATTACAGGGCTCAGGAAACACCATATATTTT
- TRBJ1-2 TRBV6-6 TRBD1 CASSPTDSGQGASYGYTF TGTGCCAGCAGTCCAACCGACTCGGGACAGGGGGCTAGCTATGGCTACACCTTC
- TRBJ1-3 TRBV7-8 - CASSERQSYSTGNTIYF TGTGCCAGCAGCGAGCGACAGAGTTACTCTACTGGAAACACCATATATTTT
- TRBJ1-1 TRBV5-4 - CASSLEVKNTEAFF TGTGCCAGCAGCTTGGAAGTGAAGAACACTGAAGCTTTCTTT
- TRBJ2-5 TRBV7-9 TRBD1 CASSFGQGAEETQYF TGTGCCAGCAGCTTCGGACAGGGGGCGGAGGAGACCCAGTACTTC
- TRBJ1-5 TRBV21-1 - CASSEPGQSNQPQHF TGTGCCAGCAGCGAACCGGGACAAAGCAATCAGCCCCAGCATTTT
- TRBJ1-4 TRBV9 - CASSVGLDQNREKLFF TGTGCCAGCAGCGTAGGTCTGGACCAAAACCGGGAAAAACTGTTTTTT
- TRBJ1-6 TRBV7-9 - CASSSRAGDNSPLHF TGTGCCAGCAGCTCCCGGGCAGGAGATAATTCACCCCTCCACTTT
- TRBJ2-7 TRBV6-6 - CASSNTGEQYF TGTGCCAGCAGTAACACGGGGGAGCAGTACTTC
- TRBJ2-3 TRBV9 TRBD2 CASSVAGGKADTQYF TGTGCCAGCAGCGTAGCCGGGGGGAAGGCAGATACGCAGTATTTT
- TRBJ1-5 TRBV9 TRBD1 CASSPTGINQPQHF TGTGCCAGCAGCCCGACAGGGATCAATCAGCCCCAGCATTTT
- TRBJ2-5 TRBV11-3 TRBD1 CASSSGQGGQETQYF TGTGCCAGCAGCTCAGGACAGGGAGGCCAAGAGACCCAGTACTTC
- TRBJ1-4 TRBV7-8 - CASSPRRQSGLFF TGTGCCAGCAGCCCCCGCCGACAGTCGGGACTGTTTTTT
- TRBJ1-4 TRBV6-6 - CASIRGVGEKLFF TGTGCCAGCATCAGGGGTGTAGGCGAAAAACTGTTTTTT
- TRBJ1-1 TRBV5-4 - CASSLVGQAYTEAFF TGTGCCAGCAGCTTGGTGGGGCAGGCCTACACTGAAGCTTTCTTT
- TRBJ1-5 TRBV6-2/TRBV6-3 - CASSAQGWNQPQHF TGTGCCAGCAGTGCCCAGGGGTGGAATCAGCCCCAGCATTTT
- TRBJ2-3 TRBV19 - CASSTIALDTQYF TGTGCCAGTAGCACCATAGCCCTCGATACGCAGTATTTT
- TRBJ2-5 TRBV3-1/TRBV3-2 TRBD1 CASSQGQGRETQYF TGTGCCAGCAGCCAAGGACAGGGCCGAGAGACCCAGTACTTC
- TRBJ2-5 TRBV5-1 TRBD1 CASSLAPQGAQETQYF TGCGCCAGCAGCTTGGCCCCCCAGGGGGCCCAAGAGACCCAGTACTTC
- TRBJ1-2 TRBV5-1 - CASSLEGDSYGYTF TGCGCCAGCAGCTTGGAAGGAGATAGCTATGGCTACACCTTC
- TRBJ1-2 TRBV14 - CASSLDVAYGYTF TGTGCCAGCAGCTTGGACGTAGCCTATGGCTACACCTTC
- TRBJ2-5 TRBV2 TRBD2 CASSGGAGGPRETQYF TGTGCCTCCTCCGGAGGAGCGGGGGGGCCCCGGGAGACCCAGTACTTC
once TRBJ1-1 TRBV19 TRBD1 CASSMTGGVNTEAFF TGTGCCAGTAGTATGACAGGGGGTGTGAACACTGAAGCTTTCTTT
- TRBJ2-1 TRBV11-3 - CASSMEGAAYNEQFF TGTGCCAGCAGCATGGAGGGGGCGGCCTACAATGAGCAGTTCTTC
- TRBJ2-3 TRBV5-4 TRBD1 CASSVEFGGTGGVQDTQYF TGTGCCAGCAGCGTGGAATTTGGAGGGACAGGGGGAGTGCAGGATACGCAGTATTTT
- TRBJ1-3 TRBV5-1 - CATRADSNSGNTIYF TGCGCCACCCGAGCGGACAGTAACTCTGGAAACACCATATATTTT